This T cell receptor (beta chain) was retrieved from a study of cytomegalovirus exposure and HLA in healthy donors (dated by TCRdb to 2016 to 2017). For the wider study: According to an earlier analysis of 550 to 700 of the donors, about 179 million T cells yielded 120 million or so unique TCR beta sequences and about 300 Gb of sequence data. To study patterns of TCR occurrence, a later analysis re-analyzed previously published TCR beta repertoires from hundreds of donors and added high-resolution HLA genotyping. Class I and class II HLA loci were covered by the typing at four-digit resolution. Several DR-DQ haplotypes were treated as single units for association and clustering because of strong linkage in the cohort. Rather than using new phenotypic data, the later analysis identified candidate immune exposures from TCR beta sequences and from how often those sequences occurred across donors. A later genetic analysis took genome-wide SNP genotypes for about 65% of the 666 donors and used that subset as a discovery cohort. Every repertoire in the discovery cohort had been generated on one and the same sequencing platform. In addition to the first cohort of approximately 670 subjects, a separate validation cohort of approximately 120 different subjects was used. An early release that covered approximately 600 HLA-typed donors contained approximately 290 gigabases of sequencing data and around 85 million unique TCR sequences. Typing coverage varied by locus: roughly 620-640 donors for A, B, C, DRB1 and DQB1; some 520 for DQA1; over 600 for DPA1; fewer than 480 for DPB1. The study was designed to test whether signatures of past pathogen exposure could be identified by cataloging public T cell receptors. Of the 300 to 450 genotyped donors, 75% to 85% were placed in the genetic ancestry cluster associated with self-reported Caucasian donors. Donor age, sex, ethnicity and CMV serostatus were compiled together with the repertoire data. An earlier analysis of some 500 of the donors used high-throughput TCR beta sequencing to judge whether each TCR beta V gene segment behaved as functional or pseudogenic. To predict cytomegalovirus infection status, the study combined high-throughput TCR immunosequencing, statistical association of individual TCRs with disease status, and machine learning. Among about 400 genotyped donors of the cohort, an average of roughly 230,000 unique TCR beta nucleotide sequences was sequenced per donor, of which about 19% were non-productive. The study used immunosequencing to profile the T cell repertoires of under 700 subjects and linked those repertoires to cytomegalovirus serostatus. On the study overall, not on this receptor specifically: In a later analysis, HLA-associated TCR beta chains were found to be more clonally expanded and to have lower generation probabilities than equally common non-associated chains. A later analysis found that TCR association rates varied across HLA loci, with DRB1 alleles showing the most associated TCRs and HLA-C alleles the fewest. This cohort had only TCR beta chains sequenced, and the lack of alpha or paired-chain data limited which features could be detected. Broadly in line with IMGT annotations, most TCR beta V segments showed up in productive rearrangements about 90% or about 30% of the time in an earlier analysis of roughly 590 of the donors. The sequencing pipeline was judged likely to have produced a cluster of highly shared sequence variants as a technical artifact. According to the authors, the approach could potentially be generalized to other disease states and immunological phenotypes. According to a later genetic analysis, donors in an Asian-associated ancestry cluster had fewer N-insertions in productive TCRs than the approximately 650-donor mean. The 87-base-pair reads could not distinguish some IMGT-functional V segments, including TRBV6-2 and TRBV6-3, so those segments were excluded. When HLA alleles, especially DR and DQ, strongly co-occurred, attributing TCR associations to individual alleles was difficult. Immune exposure information for the cohort was limited to CMV serostatus. The presence/absence analyses assumed that sequencing depth was roughly uniform across donors, and that assumption may not be true. Seventeen rarely observed V segments, including chromosome 9 orphons, were excluded from the earlier analysis of about 600 of the donors because counts were too low. Correlated functional status among segregating V segments might be attributable to linkage disequilibrium, but an unknown experimental factor could not be ruled out. A later analysis found that most CMV-associated TCR beta chains appeared HLA-restricted, with HLA associations seemingly driven largely by CMV exposure. Several of the top co-occurrence clusters appeared to be linked to parvovirus B19, influenza, CMV and Epstein-Barr virus, according to a later analysis. The study gave a list of 150 to 200 TCR beta chains associated with cytomegalovirus. The classifier was reported to diagnose cytomegalovirus status with high specificity and sensitivity in both the original and validation cohorts. A later analysis associated about 18,000 TCR beta sequences with specific HLA alleles at a false discovery rate of 0.05. A later genetic analysis associated a missense DCLRE1C variant with V-gene and J-gene trimming of TCR beta chains, and an independent cohort replicated the association. Most TCR sequences were observed very rarely across donors, whereas some public TCRs were present in many individuals. HLA typing was unavailable for some donors at each locus, so association tests used only the typed subset. A further reported finding was that TCR beta sequences accurately predicted the HLA-A and HLA-B alleles for most subjects in the first cohort. In vitro tests confirmed that three of the cytomegalovirus-associated TCR beta chains recognize cytomegalovirus antigens.

For this clone: Which antigen it targets is not known. Qualities for individual bases were not recorded, and no much larger clone is one base off.

The receptor library was made with the immunoSEQ multiplex PCR assay. The multiplex PCR relied on a mix of 60 forward primers for TCR Vbeta segments and 13 reverse primers for TCR Jbeta segments. The CDR3 region of rearranged TCR beta genes was amplified from genomic DNA with a multiplex PCR assay. The amplified TCR beta libraries were sequenced on the Illumina HiSeq System as 87-base-pair reads. The authors processed their data as follows. A later analysis tallied about 77 million unique TCR beta chains across the 700 or so repertoires, and approximately 9.9 million of those chains were shared by two or more donors. To remove PCR and sequencing errors, raw reads were error-corrected and collapsed into unique sequences using a nearest-neighbor algorithm that merged closely related sequences. To assign V, D and J gene segments, CDR3 sequences were aligned to IMGT reference sequences. For a sequence to be retained, at least a six-nucleotide match to both a V gene segment and a J gene segment was required. A rearrangement counted as productive if the CDR3 had no stop codons and remained in frame with V and J, and every other rearrangement counted as non-productive. CDR3 was defined according to IMGT convention as the region running from the second conserved V-encoded cysteine to the conserved J-encoded phenylalanine. Sequences without an unambiguous match to a single V gene segment were excluded from the earlier analysis of 450 to 750 of the donors. In an earlier analysis of 450 to 700 of the donors, V segments were called functional above 56.7% productive rearrangements and were called segregating when the between-donor standard deviation exceeded 5%. A statistical classification framework was built to diagnose cytomegalovirus status from the catalog of TCR beta chain sequences. In a later analysis, TCR nucleotide sequences were compared against IMGT/GENE-DB human TR gene sequences so that V and J genes could be assigned. The TCRdist pipeline was used in a later analysis to assign CDR3 sequences and most-parsimonious VDJ recombination scenarios. In a later analysis, each TCR beta chain was defined by its CDR3 amino acid sequence together with its V-gene family, and reads without a unique V-gene family were excluded. A later analysis removed 450 to 600 highly shared, low-generation-probability nucleotide sequences to deal with suspected cross-contamination and a sequencing artifact. In a later analysis, a clonal expansion index for each public chain was calculated from normalized within-repertoire ranks of inferred template counts. In a later analysis, generation probabilities were computed with a VDJ recombination model fitted to out-of-frame rearrangements, and the resulting probabilities were checked against IGoR. In a later analysis, hypergeometric tests were used to score TCR-TCR, TCR-HLA and TCR-CMV co-occurrence, with a repertoire-size bias correction applied to TCR pairs. In a later analysis, false discovery rates were estimated by permuting HLA or CMV assignments 20 times. A later analysis grouped co-occurring TCRs with DBSCAN, adding TCRdist sequence similarity when clustering within HLA-allele-positive subsets. Repertoires with fewer than 30,000 or more than 120,000 public chains, plus five repertoires with anomalous nucleotide sharing, were excluded from co-occurrence clustering. TCRdb holds this immuneACCESS table with in-frame rearrangements only. Some clones are missing; in checked studies, unresolved V genes explain under half, and the rest has no known cause. V and J calls and clone size follow that table, whereas D and trimming were derived from the DNA. In all, the sample holds 120,000 to 150,000 clones, and around 86% of those were seen once. The ten most abundant clones make up 2.5% to 3.5% of the sample.

The CDR3 runs 14 residues from the cysteine to the phenylalanine. The CDR3 DNA has 42 bases and is translated from base 1. Ends trimmed: V by 4 bases, J by 7 bases; bases unmatched to a gene: 4. CDR1 and CDR2 (SNHLY, FYNNEI) derive from the germline V gene. The cohort consisted of hundreds of healthy bone marrow donors. Cohort members were all nominally healthy when sampled, although unrecorded immune exposures were likely present. The donor tested CMV seronegative, placing the donor among the 350 or so seronegative members of the cohort. A peripheral blood sample was provided by each donor, and peripheral blood mononuclear cells were used for TCR beta sequencing. Genomic DNA was extracted from the blood cell samples with the Qiagen DNeasy Blood Extraction Kit.

Input material: PBMCs. The sequence came from a woman aged 25-40 years in good health and CMV-seronegative. The sequence joins TRBV2 to TRBJ1-2; the junction holds 12 bases that match TRBD1. This receptor carries the CDR3 CASSGGQGAFGYTF. The DNA reads TGTGCCAGCAGTGGGGGACAGGGGGCGTTTGGCTACACCTTC.